This T cell receptor beta chain was recorded in a study of blood T cell repertoires in COVID-19. In the study overall: Nucleic acid was either cDNA or gDNA, and it came from T cells, B-cell-depleted T cells, or PBMCs.

Sequencing used immunoSEQ multiplex PCR; TCRdb keeps in-frame clones, though not all of them. The table has more than 85,000 clones, approximately 91% seen once. Germline V lookup: CDR1 MNHEY, CDR2 SMNVEV (reference sequence). After removal of 6 bases from V and 1 base from J, the junction contained 7 bases not matched to a gene. The CDR3 contains 16 residues. The receptor was isolated from a man younger than 30 with acute or convalescent COVID-19. This rearrangement joins TRBV27 to TRBJ2-1; 9 bases are shared with TRBD2. The sample consisted of peripheral blood. CDR3 nucleotide sequence: TGTGCCAGCAGAAAGAGAAGCGGGAGGTCCTACAATGAGCAGTTCTTC. It specifies CASRKRSGRSYNEQFF.